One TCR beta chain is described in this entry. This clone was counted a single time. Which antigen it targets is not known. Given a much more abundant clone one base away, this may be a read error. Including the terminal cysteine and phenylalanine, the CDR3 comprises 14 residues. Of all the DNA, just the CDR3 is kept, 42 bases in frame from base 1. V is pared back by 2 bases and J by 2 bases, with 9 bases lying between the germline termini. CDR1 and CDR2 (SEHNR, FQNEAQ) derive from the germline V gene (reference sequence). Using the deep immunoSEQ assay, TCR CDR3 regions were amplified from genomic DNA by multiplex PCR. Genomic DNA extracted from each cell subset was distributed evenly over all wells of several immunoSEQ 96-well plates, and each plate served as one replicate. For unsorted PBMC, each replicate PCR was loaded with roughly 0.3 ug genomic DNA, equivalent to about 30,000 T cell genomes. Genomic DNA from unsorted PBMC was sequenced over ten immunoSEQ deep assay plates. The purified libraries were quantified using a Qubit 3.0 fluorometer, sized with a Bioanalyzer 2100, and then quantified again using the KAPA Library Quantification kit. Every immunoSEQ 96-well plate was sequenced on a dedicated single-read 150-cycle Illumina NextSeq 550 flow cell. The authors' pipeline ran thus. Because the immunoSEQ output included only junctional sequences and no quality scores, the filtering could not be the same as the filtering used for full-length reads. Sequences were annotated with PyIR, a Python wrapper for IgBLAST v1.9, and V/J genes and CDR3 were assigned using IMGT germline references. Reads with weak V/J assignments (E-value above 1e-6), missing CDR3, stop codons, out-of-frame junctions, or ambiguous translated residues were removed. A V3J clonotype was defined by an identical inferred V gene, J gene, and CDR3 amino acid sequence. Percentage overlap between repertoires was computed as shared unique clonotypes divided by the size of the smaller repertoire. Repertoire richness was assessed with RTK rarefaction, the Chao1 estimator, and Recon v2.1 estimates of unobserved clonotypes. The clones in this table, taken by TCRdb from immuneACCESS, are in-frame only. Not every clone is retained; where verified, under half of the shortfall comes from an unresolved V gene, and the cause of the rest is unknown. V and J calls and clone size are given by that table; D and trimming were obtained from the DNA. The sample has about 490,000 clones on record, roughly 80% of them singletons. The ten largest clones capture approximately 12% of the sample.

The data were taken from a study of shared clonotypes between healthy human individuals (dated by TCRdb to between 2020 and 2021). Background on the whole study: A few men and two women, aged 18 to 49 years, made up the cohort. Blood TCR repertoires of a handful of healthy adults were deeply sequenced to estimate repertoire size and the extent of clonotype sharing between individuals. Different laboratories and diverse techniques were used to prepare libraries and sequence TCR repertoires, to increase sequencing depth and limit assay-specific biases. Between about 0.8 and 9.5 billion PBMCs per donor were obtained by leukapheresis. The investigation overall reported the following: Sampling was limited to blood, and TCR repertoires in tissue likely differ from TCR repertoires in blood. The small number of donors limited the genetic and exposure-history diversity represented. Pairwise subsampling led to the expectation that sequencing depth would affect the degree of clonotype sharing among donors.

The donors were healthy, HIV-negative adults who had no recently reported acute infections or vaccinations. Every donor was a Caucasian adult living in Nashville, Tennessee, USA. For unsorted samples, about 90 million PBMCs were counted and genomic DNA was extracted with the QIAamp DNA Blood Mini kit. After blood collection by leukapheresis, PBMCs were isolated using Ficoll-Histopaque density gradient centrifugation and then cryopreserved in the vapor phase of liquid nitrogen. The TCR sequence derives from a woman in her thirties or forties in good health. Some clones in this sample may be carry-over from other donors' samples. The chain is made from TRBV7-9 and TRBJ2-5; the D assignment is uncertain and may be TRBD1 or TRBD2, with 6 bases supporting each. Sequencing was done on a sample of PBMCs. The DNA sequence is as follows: TGTGCCAGCAGCTTAATAGGGGGGCAAGAGACCCAGTACTTC. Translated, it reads CASSLIGGQETQYF.